The 14 T cell receptor beta chains below come from one sample, sequenced in a study of OX40 agonist ivuxolimab in advanced cancers. Data came from immunoSEQ multiplex PCR; TCRdb stores just in-frame clones and leaves some out. The data contain fewer than 65,000 clones, 80% to 90% of them singletons. The sequenced sample was CD4+ or CD8+ T cells sorted from blood, obtained in a trial of the OX40 agonist ivuxolimab. These receptors all stem from an adult with an advanced solid tumor such as melanoma, head and neck, liver or kidney cancer.

This sequence joins TRBV5-4 and TRBJ2-2, with a tentative D call TRBD2 (6 bases). Germline assignment: CDR1 SGHNT and CDR2 YYREEE (reference sequence). The CDR3 runs to 16 residues. V was trimmed by 1 base and J by 3 bases, leaving 13 bases between them. CDR3 region: CASSLKTSTYTGELFF. The CDR3 bases are TGTGCCAGCAGCTTGAAAACTAGCACCTACACCGGGGAGCTGTTTTTT.

This clone was recorded a few times. The V call is TRBV28, the J call TRBJ1-2, with D unresolved. Trimming took 5 bases from V and 10 from J, leaving 11 bases between them. Germline values: CDR1 MDHEN, CDR2 SYDVKM. The CDR3 has 11 residues. CDR3 protein: CASSQADIYTF. The CDR3 coding sequence is TGTGCCAGCAGTCAAGCGGATATCTACACCTTC.

This chain links TRBV4-2 with TRBJ2-7, with D possibly called TRBD1 or TRBD2 (5 bases each). The CDR3 consists of 14 residues. V was cut by 5 bases and J by 5 bases, with 16 bases left in between. From germline, CDR1 is LGHNA and CDR2 YNFKEQ. The CDR3 reads CASSSRGEDNEQYF. CDR3 DNA sequence: TGTGCCAGCAGCTCCCGGGGAGAGGACAACGAGCAGTACTTC.

The V and J genes are TRBV15 and TRBJ2-5; 8 nucleotides agree with TRBD1. The CDR3 contains 13 residues. J was trimmed by 4 bases and V by 4 bases; bases with no gene match: 2. Germline-derived CDR1 and CDR2 are LNHNV and YYDKDF (reference sequence). In DNA, the CDR3 is TGTGCCACCAGCACAGACAGGGGAGAGACCCAGTACTTC. Translated: CATSTDRGETQYF.

The V call is TRBV28, the J call TRBJ1-2; D possibly corresponds to TRBD1 (6 bases). V was clipped by 6 bases and J by 2 bases, with 7 bases between them. The germline V gene has CDR1 MDHEN and CDR2 SYDVKM. The CDR3 spans 12 residues. Written as DNA, the CDR3 is TGTGCCAGCAGAACAGGGAACTATGGCTACACCTTC. Its translation is CASRTGNYGYTF.

Of note for this clone: Sequence at one end of the junction differs from germline and may be a read error. V gene TRBV5-1 combines with J gene TRBJ1-1; perhaps TRBD1 as D (6 bases). Germline assignment: CDR1 SGHRS and CDR2 YFSETQ. This CDR3 has 14 amino acids. The CDR3 DNA sequence: TGCGCCAGTAGCTCCGGACAGAGCCTCACTGAAGCTTTCTTT. It codes for CASSSGQSLTEAFF.

V is TRBV2 and J is TRBJ2-3; 10 positions match TRBD2. V lost 6 bases to trimming and J lost 2 bases; unmatched junction nucleotides: 8. This CDR3 spans 16 amino acids. The germline gives CDR1 SNHLY, CDR2 FYNNEI. CDR3 amino acids: CASSAALAGLTDTQYF. CDR3 in DNA: TGTGCCAGCAGCGCAGCACTAGCGGGGCTCACAGATACGCAGTATTTT.

The chain recombines TRBV29-1 with TRBJ1-1, with 8 positions matching TRBD1. The V gene's germline CDR1 is SQVTM and CDR2 ANQGSEA. This CDR3 has 15 amino acids. The ends lost 7 bases at V and 3 bases at J; junction bases unmatched: 13. CDR3 bases: TGCAGCGGCAGAGACAGGGGACAAAGTGACACTGAAGCTTTCTTT. Residues: CSGRDRGQSDTEAFF.

The V gene is TRBV5-1, the J gene TRBJ2-3, with D perhaps matching TRBD2 (5 bases). Germline V gene sequence: CDR1 SGHRS, CDR2 YFSETQ. Deletions cut 0 bases from V and 0 bases from J, with 5 bases between. The CDR3 is 14 amino acids. The CDR3 nucleotides are TGCGCCAGCAGCTTGGGAGGGAGCACAGATACGCAGTATTTT. As protein: CASSLGGSTDTQYF.

This chain connects TRBV5-1 to TRBJ1-4; perhaps TRBD1 as D (5 bases). The germline V gene encodes CDR1 SGHRS and CDR2 YFSETQ. The CDR3 loop spans 15 amino acids. Trimming took 5 bases from V and 0 from J, leaving 11 bases between them. CDR3 sequence reads: CASRFTGATNEKLFF. The CDR3 DNA reads as TGCGCCAGCAGGTTCACAGGTGCAACTAATGAAAAACTGTTTTTT.

Only one count was recorded for this clone. The chain carries TRBV6-5 and TRBJ1-4, with D hard to call. This CDR3 spans 14 amino acids. Per the germline V gene, CDR1 is MNHEY and CDR2 is SVGAGI. With 7 bases removed from V and 3 bases from J, the gap between germline ends came to 12 bases. CDR3 sequence (DNA): TGTGCCAGCAAACCTCCCGGCGCTAATGAAAAACTGTTTTTT. It encodes CASKPPGANEKLFF.

J is TRBJ2-2 and V is TRBV30; D may match TRBD1 or TRBD2 (6 bases each). In germline, CDR1 is GTSNPN, CDR2 SVGIG (reference sequence). This CDR3 is built from 14 residues. The ends were cut back, 0 bases at V and 6 bases at J, with 11 bases in the middle. The CDR3 sequence: CAWSVLGGSGELFF. Here the CDR3 DNA reads TGTGCCTGGAGTGTATTAGGGGGGTCCGGGGAGCTGTTTTTT.

The chain links TRBV5-1 to TRBJ2-3, with D maybe TRBD2 (6 bases). Between the trimmed V and J ends, which lost 5 bases and 3 bases, there was a span of 10 bases. The CDR3 consists of 13 residues. CDR1 and CDR2 from the germline V gene are SGHRS and YFSETQ. The CDR3 protein is CASRTGTTDTQYF. Written as DNA, the CDR3 is TGCGCCAGCAGAACCGGGACTACAGATACGCAGTATTTT.

V usage is TRBV6-4 and J usage is TRBJ1-5; no clear D gene. This CDR3 is built from 13 residues. Trimming pared 4 bases from V and 0 bases from J, leaving 4 bases between. Looked up from germline, CDR1 is MRHNA and CDR2 is SNTAGT. CDR3 loop: CASSGLSNQPQHF. In DNA, the CDR3 is TGTGCCAGCAGTGGTCTTAGCAATCAGCCCCAGCATTTT.